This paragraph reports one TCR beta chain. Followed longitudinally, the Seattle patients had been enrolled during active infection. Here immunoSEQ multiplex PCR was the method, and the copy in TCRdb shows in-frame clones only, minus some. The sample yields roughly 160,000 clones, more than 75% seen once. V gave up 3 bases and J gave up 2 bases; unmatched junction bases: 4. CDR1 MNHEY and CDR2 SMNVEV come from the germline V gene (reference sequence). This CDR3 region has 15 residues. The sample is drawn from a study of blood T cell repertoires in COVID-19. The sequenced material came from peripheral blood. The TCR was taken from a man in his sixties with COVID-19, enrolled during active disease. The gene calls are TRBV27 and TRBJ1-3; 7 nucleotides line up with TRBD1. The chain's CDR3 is CASSFQGVAGNTIYF. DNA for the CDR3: TGTGCCAGCAGTTTTCAGGGGGTCGCTGGAAACACCATATATTTT.